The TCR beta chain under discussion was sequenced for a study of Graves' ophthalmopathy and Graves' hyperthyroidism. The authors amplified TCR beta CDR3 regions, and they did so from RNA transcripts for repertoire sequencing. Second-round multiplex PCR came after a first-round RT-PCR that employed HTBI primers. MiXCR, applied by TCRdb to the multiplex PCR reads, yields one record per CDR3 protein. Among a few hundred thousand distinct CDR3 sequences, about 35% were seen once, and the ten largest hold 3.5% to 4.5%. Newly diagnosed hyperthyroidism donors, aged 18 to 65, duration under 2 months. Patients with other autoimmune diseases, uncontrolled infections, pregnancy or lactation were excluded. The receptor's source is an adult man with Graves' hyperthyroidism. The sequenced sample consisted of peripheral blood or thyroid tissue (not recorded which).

The CDR3 sequence: CASSLVTVNQPQHF. The CDR3 nucleotides read TGTGCCAGCAGTTTAGTGACAGTCAATCAGCCCCAGCATTTT. The gene calls are TRBV28 and TRBJ1-5; maybe TRBD1 (5 bases). Germline V gene lookup returns CDR1 MDHEN and CDR2 SYDVKM. Trimming removed 2 bases at V and 3 bases at J, with 8 bases between. The CDR3 contains 14 residues.